These 18 T cell receptor beta chains were sequenced from one sample in a study of T cell clonality in common variable immunodeficiency. Here immunoSEQ multiplex PCR was the method, and the copy in TCRdb shows in-frame clones only, minus some. The sample presents roughly 55,000 clones, none singletons. Input material: peripheral blood mononuclear cells. These receptors were taken from a person aged 18 to 75 in good health.

Ten or more counts support this clone. The read stops 3 residues short of the end of the CDR3; the missing end is completed from the germline J gene. The chain joins TRBV11-2 to TRBJ2-5; D is unclear. The CDR3 loop spans 15 amino acids. V was clipped by 2 bases and J by 5 bases, with 15 bases between them. Germline assignment: CDR1 SGHAT and CDR2 FQNNGV. The CDR3 DNA, read in part, is TGTGCCAGCAGCTTACGCGGCGGCGCATGGGAGACC. It encodes CASSLRGGAWET. The whole CDR3 is CASSLRGGAWETQYF.

This clone was seen many times. The CDR3 end falls 3 residues outside the read, so it is completed with the germline J gene. This sequence joins TRBV7-6 and TRBJ2-1; D may be TRBD2 (6 bases). Trimming pared 1 base from V and 8 bases from J, leaving 6 bases between. The CDR3 has 12 amino acids. Germline V gene data show CDR1 as SGHVS and CDR2 as FNYEAQ. CDR3 sequence: CASSLVADEQFF. The sequenced part of the CDR3 DNA is TGTGCCAGCAGCTTAGTAGCGGATGAG.

This clone was seen repeatedly, ten times or more. Read data end 3 residues before the CDR3 end; the end is taken from the germline J gene. The chain couples TRBV6-4 to TRBJ2-2, with D possibly being TRBD1 (5 bases). CDR1 and CDR2 (germline): MRHNA, SNTAGT. Between the trimmed V and J ends, which lost 0 bases and 4 bases, there was a span of 9 bases. The CDR3 runs to 15 residues. The CDR3 loop is CASSDSGRATGELFF. CDR3 DNA (partial): TGTGCCAGCAGTGACTCTGGCAGGGCCACCGGGGAG.

This clone occurred many times. From the germline J gene comes the end of the CDR3, since the read stops 3 residues before it. V is TRBV6-2 or TRBV6-3 and J is TRBJ1-5; D may be TRBD1 (6 bases). CDR3 size: 13 residues. V was trimmed by 10 bases and J by 9 bases, leaving 19 bases between them. The germline gives CDR1 MNHEY, CDR2 SVGEGT. The CDR3: CATQRDTLGPQHF. The DNA read from the CDR3 is TGTGCCACCCAACGGGACACCTTGGGGCCC.

Ten or more counts support this clone. Read sequence stops 3 residues before the CDR3 end, and the germline J gene provides the missing end. The rearrangement links TRBV7-9 to TRBJ1-1, with unresolved D. The V end lost 1 base, the J end lost 3 bases, and 6 bases lay between the germline ends. Per germline, CDR1 SEHNR and CDR2 FQNEAQ (reference sequence). The CDR3 has 13 residues. The CDR3 DNA, read in part, is TGTGCCAGCAGCTTAGAATCTGACACTGAA. This codes for CASSLESDTE. The whole CDR3 protein is CASSLESDTEAFF. The variable domain in full, completed from reference TRBV7-9 and TRBJ1-1, reads DTGVSQNPRHKITKRGQNVTFRCDPISEHNRLYWYRQTLGQGPEFLTYFQNEAQLEKSRLLSDRFSAERPKGSFSTLEIQRTEQGDSAMYLCASSLESDTEAFFGQGTRLTVV.

Many counts were recorded for this clone. The sequence runs out 3 residues before the end of the CDR3; the remainder is reconstructed from the germline J gene. V gene TRBV12-3 or TRBV12-4 combines with J gene TRBJ2-3; 9 positions match TRBD1. V lost 5 bases to trimming and J lost 4 bases; unmatched junction nucleotides: 4. The CDR3 is made up of 14 amino acids. The part of the CDR3 DNA that was read is TGTGCCAGCAGTCGACAGGGGGTTTCAGATACG. Translating it yields CASSRQGVSDT. The complete CDR3 sequence is CASSRQGVSDTQYF.

This clone appeared a few times. From the germline J gene comes the end of the CDR3, since the read stops 3 residues before it. This chain joins TRBV25-1 and TRBJ2-2; 9 nucleotides agree with TRBD1. The CDR3 contains 15 residues. V lost 8 bases, J lost 5 bases, and 9 bases stayed unmatched. The germline V gene encodes CDR1 MGHDK and CDR2 SYGVNS. Here the CDR3 reads CASHPPGTGTGELFF. CDR3 DNA, as far as it was read: TGTGCCAGCCACCCCCCTGGGACAGGGACCGGGGAG.

This clone appeared many times. CDR3 bases read: TGTGCCAGTCGACTGTCCAGGGTTGGAACTGAA. Protein product: CASRLSRVGTE. The full-length CDR3 reads as CASRLSRVGTEAFF. The chain carries TRBV19 and TRBJ1-1, with D perhaps matching TRBD1 (5 bases). Read coverage stops 3 residues before the CDR3 terminus; the germline J gene supplies the remainder. The CDR3 spans 14 residues. Germline-derived CDR1 and CDR2 are LNHDA and SQIVND (reference sequence). V was shortened by 8 bases and J by 5 bases, with 18 bases between the two germline ends.

Many counts were recorded for this clone. The CDR3 end is not reached by the read, which stops 3 residues before it; the germline J gene fills it in. The chain joins TRBV7-2 to TRBJ2-3, with D unresolved. CDR3 length: 11 amino acids. Trimming shortened V by 8 bases and J by 6 bases, and 9 bases separated the two germline ends. CDR1 SGHTA and CDR2 FQGNSA come from the germline V gene. CDR3 bases read: TGTGCCAGCGGCCTCACGGATACG. It yields the protein CASGLTDT. The entire CDR3 protein is CASGLTDTQYF.

This clone has ten or more counts. The read finishes 3 residues shy of the CDR3 end, and the germline J gene is used to complete it. The rearrangement links TRBV20-1 to TRBJ1-1; 10 bases agree with TRBD1. Germline CDR1 is DFQATT and CDR2 is SNEGSKA (reference sequence). V lost 5 bases and J lost 6; bases outside the gene matches: 6. The CDR3 sequence is 13 residues long. CDR3 in amino acids: CSASGTGVSEAFF. The covered CDR3 bases are TGCAGTGCTTCGGGGACAGGGGTTTCTGAA.

This clone has ten or more counts. The CDR3 end is not reached by the read, which stops 3 residues before it; the germline J gene fills it in. V and J are TRBV4-2 and TRBJ1-2; TRBD1 is a possible D gene (5 bases). The CDR3 is made up of 15 amino acids. Per germline, CDR1 LGHNA and CDR2 YNFKEQ. V lost 2 bases, J lost 0 bases, and 10 bases lay in between. The CDR3 is CASSQMGGPNYGYTF. CDR3 DNA, as far as it was read: TGTGCCAGCAGCCAAATGGGGGGTCCTAACTATGGC.

This clone was detected a few times. The CDR3 extends 3 residues past the end of the read, so its final part is completed from the germline J gene. The chain links TRBV10-1 to TRBJ1-6; D is unresolved. The V and J ends lost 5 bases and 4 bases respectively, with 9 bases between them. CDR3 length equals 14 residues. Germline V lookup: CDR1 WNHNN, CDR2 SYGVQD (reference sequence). The DNA read from the CDR3 is TGCGCCAGCAGTACCGCGGGATATAATTCACCC. As protein: CASSTAGYNSP. The complete CDR3 reads CASSTAGYNSPLHF.

This clone was seen ten or more times. The DNA ends 3 residues before the CDR3 does, and the rest of the CDR3 is filled in from the germline J gene. This sequence joins TRBV7-6 and TRBJ2-7; no definite D call. CDR1 is SGHVS, CDR2 FNYEAQ, per germline. The V and J ends lost 5 bases and 5 bases respectively, with 13 bases between them. This CDR3 is built from 13 residues. The CDR3 bases that were read are TGTGCCAGCAGCCCCGTCGAGCGTAACGAG. Its protein product is CASSPVERNE. The full CDR3 is CASSPVERNEQYF. Full variable domain (rest looked up from reference TRBV7-6 and TRBJ2-7): GAGVSQSPRYKVTKRGQDVALRCDPISGHVSLYWYRQALGQGPEFLTYFNYEAQQDKSGLPNDRFSAERPEGSISTLTIQRTEQRDSAMYRCASSPVERNEQYFGPGTRLTVT.

This clone was seen at least ten times. The observed sequence ends 3 residues before the CDR3 terminus, with the missing tail filled in from the germline J gene. V usage is TRBV2 and J usage is TRBJ2-7; 9 positions agree with TRBD2. The germline V gene has CDR1 SNHLY and CDR2 FYNNEI. This CDR3 is built from 13 residues. J was trimmed by 5 bases and V by 5 bases; bases with no gene match: 4. The covered CDR3 bases are TGTGCCAGCAGTCGGACTAGCGTAAACGAG. Residues: CASSRTSVNE. The complete CDR3 sequence is CASSRTSVNEQYF.

In this sample, this clone turned up many times. The sequenced part of the CDR3 DNA is TGTGCCACCAGTGATTTGGAGCGCAATCAGCCC. Translation gives CATSDLERNQP. The whole CDR3 region reads CATSDLERNQPQHF. This chain links TRBV24-1 with TRBJ1-5; D is ambiguous. The missing CDR3 end, 3 residues past where the read stops, is filled in from the germline J gene. V lost 0 bases, J lost 2 bases, and 4 bases lay in between. The CDR3 loop spans 14 amino acids. Germline loops: CDR1 KGHDR, CDR2 SFDVKD.

This clone was detected many times. CDR3 bases read: TGTGCCAGCAGTCAAAAGTCAGGAGCGAACACCGGGGAG. Its translation is CASSQKSGANTGE. The CDR3 in full is CASSQKSGANTGELFF. The chain uses TRBV2 and TRBJ2-2; no firm D call. The CDR3 is cut off 3 residues early in the read; its end comes from the germline J gene. The V gene lost 5 bases and the J gene lost 0 bases, with 13 bases spanning the gap. The CDR3 sequence is 16 residues long. Germline V gives CDR1 SNHLY, CDR2 FYNNEI.

This clone was seen ten or more times. The sequenced fragment ends 3 residues before the CDR3 boundary, so the rest is inferred from the germline J gene. The J gene is TRBJ1-2, the V gene TRBV19, with TRBD1 identical over 8 bases. This CDR3 has 14 residues. CDR1 and CDR2 from the germline V gene are LNHDA and SQIVND (reference sequence). This chain's CDR3 is CASSIGQGPYDYTF. The sequenced part of the CDR3 DNA is TGTGCCAGTAGTATTGGACAGGGACCTTACGAC.

This clone was recorded at least ten times. Read data end 3 residues before the CDR3 end; the end is taken from the germline J gene. This chain links TRBV7-2 with TRBJ1-3; 9 positions agree with TRBD1. This CDR3 contains 15 residues. V lost 5 bases and J lost 4; bases outside the gene matches: 6. Germline CDR1 reads SGHTA; CDR2 reads FQGNSA. CDR3 DNA, as far as it was read: TGTGCCAGCAGCCCTCAGGGGACAGGGGGAAACACC. Its translation: CASSPQGTGGNT. In full, the CDR3 is CASSPQGTGGNTIYF.